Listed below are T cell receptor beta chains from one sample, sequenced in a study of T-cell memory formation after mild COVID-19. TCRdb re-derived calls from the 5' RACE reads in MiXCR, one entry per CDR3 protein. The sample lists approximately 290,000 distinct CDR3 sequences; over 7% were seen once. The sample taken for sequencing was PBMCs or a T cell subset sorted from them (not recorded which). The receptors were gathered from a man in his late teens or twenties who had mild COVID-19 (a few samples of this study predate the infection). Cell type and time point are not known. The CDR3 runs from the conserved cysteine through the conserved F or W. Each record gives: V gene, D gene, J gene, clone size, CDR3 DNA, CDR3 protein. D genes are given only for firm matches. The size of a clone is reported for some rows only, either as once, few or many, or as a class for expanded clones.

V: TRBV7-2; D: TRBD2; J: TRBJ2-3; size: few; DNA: TGTGCCAGCAGCTCACTAGCGGGGGGCACAGATACGCAGTATTTT; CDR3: CASSSLAGGTDTQYF
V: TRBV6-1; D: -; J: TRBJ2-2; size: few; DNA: TGTGCCAGCAGTGTTCGGGGGAAAGACACCGGGGAGCTGTTTTTT; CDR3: CASSVRGKDTGELFF
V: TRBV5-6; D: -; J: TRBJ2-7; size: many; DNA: TGTGCCAGCAGTCTATCGCGGGAGCAGTACTTC; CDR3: CASSLSREQYF
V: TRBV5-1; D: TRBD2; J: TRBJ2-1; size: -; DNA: TGCGCCAGCAGCTTCCTAGCGGGGGGGAATAATTACAATGAGCAGTTCTTC; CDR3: CASSFLAGGNNYNEQFF
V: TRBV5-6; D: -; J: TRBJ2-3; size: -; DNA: TGTGCCAGCAGCGCAGGTGAACCAGATACGCAGTATTTT; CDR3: CASSAGEPDTQYF
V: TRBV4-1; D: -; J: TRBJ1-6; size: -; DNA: TGCGCCAGCAGCCAAGAGATTTCCGTTAGGAGTTCACCCCTCCACTTT; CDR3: CASSQEISVRSSPLHF
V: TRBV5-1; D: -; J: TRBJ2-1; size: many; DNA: TGCGCCAGCAGGCAAACCGAGGGATCCACCGAGCAGTTCTTC; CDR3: CASRQTEGSTEQFF
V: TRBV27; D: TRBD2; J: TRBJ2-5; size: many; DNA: TGTGCCAGCAGTGTCCAGCGGGGTCGGGAGACCCAGTACTTC; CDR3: CASSVQRGRETQYF
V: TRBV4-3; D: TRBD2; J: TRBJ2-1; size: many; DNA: TGCGCCAGCAGCCAGAAGCGGGGGAGTATATACAATGAGCAGTTCTTC; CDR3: CASSQKRGSIYNEQFF
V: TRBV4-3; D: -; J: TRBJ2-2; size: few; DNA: TGCGCCAGCAGCCAAGAGCAGGGGTCCGGGGAGCTGTTTTTT; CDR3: CASSQEQGSGELFF
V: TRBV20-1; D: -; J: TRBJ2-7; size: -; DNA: TGCAGTGCTAGAGAGTTGGAGGGATACTACGAGCAGTACTTC; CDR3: CSARELEGYYEQYF
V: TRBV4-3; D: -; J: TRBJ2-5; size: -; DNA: TGCGCCAGCAGCCCGCCGAAGGGCCAAGAGACCCAGTACTTC; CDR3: CASSPPKGQETQYF
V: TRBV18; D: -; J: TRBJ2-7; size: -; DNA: TGTGCCAGCTCACCATTTCATTTTAAGAGTCACCCCTACGAGCAGTACTTC; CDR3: CASSPFHFKSHPYEQYF
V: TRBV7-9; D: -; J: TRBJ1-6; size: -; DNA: TGTGCCAGCAGCCCCAGAGGTTCACCCCTCCACTTT; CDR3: CASSPRGSPLHF
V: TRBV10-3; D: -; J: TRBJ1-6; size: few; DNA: TGTGCCATCAGTGAGGGAAAGGGTTCACCCCTCCACTTT; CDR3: CAISEGKGSPLHF
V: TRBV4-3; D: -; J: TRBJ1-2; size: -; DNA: TGCGCCAGCAGCCAACACGGGGACCTTAGGGGCTACACCTTC; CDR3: CASSQHGDLRGYTF
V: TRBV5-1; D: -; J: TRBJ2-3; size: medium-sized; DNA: TGTGCCAGCAGTTTAACAGATACGCAGTATTTT; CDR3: CASSLTDTQYF
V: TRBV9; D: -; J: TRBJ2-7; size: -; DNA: TGTGCCAGCAGCGTAGAGTGGGAATCCTACGAGCAGTACTTC; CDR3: CASSVEWESYEQYF
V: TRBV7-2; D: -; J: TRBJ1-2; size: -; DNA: TGTGCCAGCAGCTTAGTAGGTTTCTATGGCTACACCTTC; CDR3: CASSLVGFYGYTF
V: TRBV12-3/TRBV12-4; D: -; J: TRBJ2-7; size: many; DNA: TGTGCCAGCAGTTTAGGTCGATACGAGCAGTACTTC; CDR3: CASSLGRYEQYF
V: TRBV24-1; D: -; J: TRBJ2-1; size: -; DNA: TGTGCCACCAGTGGGGGGTACAATGAGCAGTTCTTC; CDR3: CATSGGYNEQFF
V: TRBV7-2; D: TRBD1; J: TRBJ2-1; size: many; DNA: TGTGCCAGCAGCTTAGGGACAGGGATGTACAATGAGCAGTTCTTC; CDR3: CASSLGTGMYNEQFF
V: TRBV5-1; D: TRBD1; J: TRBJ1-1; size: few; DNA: TGCGCCAGCAGCTTGGAAGGGGACAGGCTAGCAGCTTTCTTT; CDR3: CASSLEGDRLAAFF
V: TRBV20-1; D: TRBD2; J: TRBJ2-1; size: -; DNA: TGCAGTGCTAGCCCTGCGCTAGCGGGGGGGATGGAGCAGTTCTTC; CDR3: CSASPALAGGMEQFF
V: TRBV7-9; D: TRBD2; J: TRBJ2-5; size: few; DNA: TGTGCCAGCAGCTTCGGAGCGGGGGGAGAGACCCAGTACTTC; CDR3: CASSFGAGGETQYF
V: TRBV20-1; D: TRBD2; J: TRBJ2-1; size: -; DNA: TGCAGTGCGGGGACTAGCGGAGAGTTCTTC; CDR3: CSAGTSGEFF
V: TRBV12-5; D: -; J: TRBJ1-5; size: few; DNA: TGTGCTAGTCAGTGGCAGCAGTCCGGGGTTAGGAATCAGCCCCAGCATTTT; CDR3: CASQWQQSGVRNQPQHF
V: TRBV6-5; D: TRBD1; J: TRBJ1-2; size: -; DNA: TGTGCCAGCAGTTACTCGGGACAGGGGTGGTATGGCTACACCTTC; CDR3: CASSYSGQGWYGYTF
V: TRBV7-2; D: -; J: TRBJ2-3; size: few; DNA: TGTGCCAGCAGCTTAGTTGGCGTGGCGTTAGATACGCAGTATTTT; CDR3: CASSLVGVALDTQYF
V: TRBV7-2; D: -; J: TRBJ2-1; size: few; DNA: TGTGCCAGCAGCTTAGTGGGGGTGGATGAGCAGTTCTTC; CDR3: CASSLVGVDEQFF
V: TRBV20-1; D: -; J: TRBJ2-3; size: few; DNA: TGCAGTGCTACCAGTCGGGGGAGCACAGATACGCAGTATTTT; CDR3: CSATSRGSTDTQYF
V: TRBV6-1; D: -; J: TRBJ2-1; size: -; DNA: TGTGCCAGCAGTGAATTTTTTGGGGCCCCCAATGAGCAGTTCTTC; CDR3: CASSEFFGAPNEQFF
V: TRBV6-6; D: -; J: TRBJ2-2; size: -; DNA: TGTGCCAGCAGTAACAGGGAAACCGGGGAGCTGTTTTTT; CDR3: CASSNRETGELFF
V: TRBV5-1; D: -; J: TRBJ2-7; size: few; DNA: TGCGCCAGCAGCTGGAGACGGGGGTCCCCCTACGAGCAGTACTTC; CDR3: CASSWRRGSPYEQYF
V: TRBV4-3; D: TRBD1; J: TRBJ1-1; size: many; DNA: TGCGCCAGCAGCCCGGACAGGGGAAAACCTGAAGCTTTCTTT; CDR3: CASSPDRGKPEAFF
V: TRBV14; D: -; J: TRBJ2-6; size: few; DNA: TGTGCCAGCAGCCATCCAAGGAGCAGGCGAAGCTCTGGGGCCAACGTCCTGACTTTC; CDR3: CASSHPRSRRSSGANVLTF
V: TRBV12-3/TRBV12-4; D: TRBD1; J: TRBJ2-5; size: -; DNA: TGTGCCAGCACTTACGGGGACAGGTGGGAGGCCCAGTACTTC; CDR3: CASTYGDRWEAQYF
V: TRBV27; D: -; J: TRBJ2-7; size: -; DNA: TGTGCCAGCAGTTACCGGGACACGGACTACGAGCAGTACTTC; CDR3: CASSYRDTDYEQYF
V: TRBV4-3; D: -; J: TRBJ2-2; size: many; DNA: TGCGCCAGCAGCCAAGGGTGGCAGAACACCGGGGAGCTGTTTTTT; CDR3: CASSQGWQNTGELFF
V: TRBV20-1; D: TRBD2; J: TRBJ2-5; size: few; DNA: TGCAGTGCTCTCCGGACTAGCGGGGGGGACGAGACCCAGTACTTC; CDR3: CSALRTSGGDETQYF
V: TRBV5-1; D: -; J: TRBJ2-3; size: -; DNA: TGCGCCAGCAGCCAAACCAGCGGAACAGATACGCAGTATTTT; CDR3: CASSQTSGTDTQYF
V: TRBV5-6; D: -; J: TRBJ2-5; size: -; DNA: TGTGCCAGCAGCTTACTAGTCCGGGGGGAGACCCAGTACTTC; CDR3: CASSLLVRGETQYF
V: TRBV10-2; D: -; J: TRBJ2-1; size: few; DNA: TGCGCCAGCAGCGGCGGAAGCACACCCTACAATGAGCAGTTCTTC; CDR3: CASSGGSTPYNEQFF
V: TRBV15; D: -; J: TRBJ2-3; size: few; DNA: TGTGCCACCAGCAGAGATGTTCGGGAGACAGATACGCAGTATTTT; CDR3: CATSRDVRETDTQYF
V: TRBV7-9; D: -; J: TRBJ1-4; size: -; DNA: TGTGCCAGCAGCTTACGAGGGACACTTCGAGCAACTAATGAAAAACTGTTTTTT; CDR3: CASSLRGTLRATNEKLFF
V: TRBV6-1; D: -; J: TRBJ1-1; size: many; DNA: TGTGCCAGCAGTGAATTGGGACCGAACACTGAAGCTTTCTTT; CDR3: CASSELGPNTEAFF
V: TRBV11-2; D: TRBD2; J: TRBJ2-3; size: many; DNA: TGTGCCAGCAGCTTAGTAGTCGGGGGGGCCACAGATACGCAGTATTTT; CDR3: CASSLVVGGATDTQYF
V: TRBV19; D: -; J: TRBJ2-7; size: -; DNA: TGTGCCAGTAGTATCCAGTCAGGAGGCTCCTACGAGCAGTACTTC; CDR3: CASSIQSGGSYEQYF
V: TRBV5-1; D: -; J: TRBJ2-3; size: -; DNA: TGCGCCAGCAGCTTGCGATACACAGATACGCAGTATTTT; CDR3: CASSLRYTDTQYF
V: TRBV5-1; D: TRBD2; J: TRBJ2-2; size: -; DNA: TGCGCCAGCAGCTGGACCCCCTTGGCGACTAGCGGGGGGGCCTCGAACACCGGGGAGCTGTTTTTT; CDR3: CASSWTPLATSGGASNTGELFF
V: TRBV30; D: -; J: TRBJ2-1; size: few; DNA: TGTGCCTGGAGAAGGTCCCTGTCGGGAGTTAATGAGCAGTTCTTC; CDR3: CAWRRSLSGVNEQFF
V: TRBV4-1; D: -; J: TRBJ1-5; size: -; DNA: TGCGCCAGCAGCCTAACTTGGGGCAGCAATCAGCCCCAGCATTTT; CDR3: CASSLTWGSNQPQHF
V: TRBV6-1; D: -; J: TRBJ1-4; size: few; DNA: TGTGCCAGCAGGACACGAACTAATGAAAAACTGTTTTTT; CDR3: CASRTRTNEKLFF
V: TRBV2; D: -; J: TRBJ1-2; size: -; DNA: TGTGCCAGCAGCGCGACGGGTGGCTACACCTTC; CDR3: CASSATGGYTF
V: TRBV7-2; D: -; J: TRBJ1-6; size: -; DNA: TGTGCCAGCAGCACCCAGGGTTTCTGGGATTCACCCCTCCACTTT; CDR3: CASSTQGFWDSPLHF
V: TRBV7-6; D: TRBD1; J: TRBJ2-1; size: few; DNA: TGTGCCAGCAGCCCATGGACAGGGCGCAGTGAGCAGTTCTTC; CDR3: CASSPWTGRSEQFF
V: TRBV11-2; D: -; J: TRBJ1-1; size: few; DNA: TGTGCCAGCAGCTTAGCGAGAAACTCGAACACTGAAGCTTTCTTT; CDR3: CASSLARNSNTEAFF
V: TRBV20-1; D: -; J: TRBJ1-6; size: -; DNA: TGCAGTGTCTCCCAGGGTGACTCACCCCTCCACTTT; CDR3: CSVSQGDSPLHF
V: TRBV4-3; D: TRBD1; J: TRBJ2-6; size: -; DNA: TGCGCCAGCAGCCAAGATCAGACAGGGACAAGCTCTGGGGCCAACGTCCTGACTTTC; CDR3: CASSQDQTGTSSGANVLTF